Shown below are 25 T cell receptor beta chains from a single sample sequenced in a study of blood T cell repertoires in COVID-19 (dated by TCRdb to the early 2020s). Library prep was done by the immunoSEQ multiplex PCR assay. TCRdb mirrors the immuneACCESS table, restricted to in-frame sequences. Some clones are absent from its copies; in checked studies, under half trace to an unresolved V gene, and the reason for the others is unknown. The sample data list 150,000 to 200,000 clones, and around four fifths of these were observed just once. Roughly 7.5% of the sample lies in the top ten. Sequencing was performed on peripheral blood. The origin of the receptors is a woman between 70 and 85 years old with COVID-19, enrolled during active disease.

This clone was seen a handful of times. The chain uses TRBV7-2 and TRBJ2-7; 8 bases line up with TRBD1. The V gene end was trimmed by 3 bases and the J gene end by 2 bases; junction bases not matched to a gene: 6. Germline values: CDR1 SGHTA, CDR2 FQGNSA. The CDR3 contains 15 residues. CDR3 sequence (DNA): TGTGCCAGCAGCTTGACAGGGGACTCGACCTACGAGCAGTACTTC. Its translation: CASSLTGDSTYEQYF. The full variable domain, in which reference TRBV7-2 and TRBJ2-7 provide the parts outside the CDR3, is GAGVSQSPSNKVTEKGKDVELRCDPISGHTALYWYRQSLGQGLEFLIYFQGNSAPDKSGLPSDRFSAERTGGSVSTLTIQRTQQEDSAVYLCASSLTGDSTYEQYFGPGTRLTVT.

The chain carries TRBV5-4 and TRBJ1-4; TRBD1 matches at 10 bases. CDR1 is SGHNT, CDR2 YYREEE, per germline (reference sequence). The CDR3 spans 14 residues. V lost 3 bases to trimming and J lost 8 bases; unmatched junction nucleotides: 4. The CDR3 loop is CASSSTGGGEKLFF. In DNA, the CDR3 is TGTGCCAGCAGCTCGACAGGGGGCGGAGAAAAACTGTTTTTT.

This chain connects TRBV5-4 to TRBJ2-7; a possible D gene is TRBD1 (6 bases). Trimming took off 2 bases at V and 6 bases at J, with 18 bases between the two ends. The CDR3 consists of 15 residues. The V gene's germline CDR1 is SGHNT and CDR2 YYREEE (reference sequence). The CDR3 nucleotides are TGTGCCAGCAGCTTCCCGGGACAAAGGGCCCTCGAGCAGTACTTC. This gives the protein CASSFPGQRALEQYF. The variable domain in full, with the rest retrieved from reference TRBV5-4 and TRBJ2-7, is ETGVTQSPTHLIKTRGQQVTLRCSSQSGHNTVSWYQQALGQGPQFIFQYYREEENGRGNFPPRFSGLQFPNYSSELNVNALELDDSALYLCASSFPGQRALEQYFGPGTRLTVT.

The gene calls are TRBV6-2 or TRBV6-3 and TRBJ1-1; possible D gene TRBD1, 6 bases. The CDR3 sequence is 14 residues long. The germline V gene encodes CDR1 MNHEY and CDR2 SVGEGT. V lost 6 bases and J 1 base, leaving 12 bases between the germline ends. CDR3 protein: CASSLRTANTEAFF. DNA for the CDR3: TGTGCCAGCAGCCTACGGACAGCGAACACTGAAGCTTTCTTT.

V and J are TRBV28 and TRBJ1-2; possibly TRBD1 for D (6 bases). This CDR3 has 15 residues. V lost 5 bases to trimming and J lost 7 bases, with 20 bases between them. The germline CDR1 and CDR2 sequences are MDHEN and SYDVKM. CDR3 loop: CASSNSWATGLGYTF. CDR3 bases: TGTGCCAGCAGTAACAGTTGGGCAACAGGGCTTGGCTACACCTTC.

The chain couples TRBV27 to TRBJ2-1, with no clear D. V lost 5 bases to trimming and J lost 2 bases, with 7 bases between them. The CDR3 covers 13 residues. Germline CDR1 is MNHEY and CDR2 is SMNVEV (reference sequence). For the CDR3, the DNA is TGTGCCAGCAGTGGTGGAGCCTACAATGAGCAGTTCTTC. Translated, it gives CASSGGAYNEQFF.

The rearrangement uses TRBV19 and TRBJ2-1; 7 positions agree with TRBD1. The V gene's germline CDR1 is LNHDA and CDR2 SQIVND (reference sequence). The CDR3 runs to 16 residues. V dropped 4 bases and J dropped 2; count of bases not matched to a gene: 8. The CDR3 reads CASSTRQGLTYNEQFF. CDR3 DNA: TGTGCCAGTAGTACCCGACAGGGTTTAACCTACAATGAGCAGTTCTTC.

Written as DNA, the CDR3 is TGTGCCAGTAGTATCATGTCGACAGATCAGCCCCAGCATTTT. This sequence encodes CASSIMSTDQPQHF. The rearrangement joins TRBV19 to TRBJ1-5; D perhaps matches TRBD1 (5 bases). The CDR3 contains 14 residues. Germline V CDR1 and CDR2: LNHDA, SQIVND (reference sequence). Trimming removed 3 bases from V and 5 bases from J, with 11 bases in between.

V usage is TRBV21-1 and J usage is TRBJ2-3; the table's D call, TRBD2, was not checked against the DNA. TRBV21-1 is labeled a pseudogene. The CDR3 contains 20 residues. The CDR3 DNA sequence: TGTGCCAGCAGCAAACCAAACCCGCCCAGCGGGAGGGGAAGCACAGATACGCAGTATTTT. Its protein is CASSKPNPPSGRGSTDTQYF.

This clone was observed once. V is TRBV7-9 and J is TRBJ2-1; 9 nucleotides match TRBD2. The CDR3 contains 17 residues. Germline-derived CDR1 and CDR2 are SEHNR and FQNEAQ (reference sequence). The trim removed 2 bases at V and 1 base at J, leaving 6 bases unmatched. The CDR3 sequence: CASSLFSGSASYNEQFF. Here the CDR3 DNA reads TGTGCCAGCAGCTTATTTAGCGGGAGTGCGTCCTACAATGAGCAGTTCTTC.

V is TRBV28 and J is TRBJ2-3; TRBD2 is a possible D gene (5 bases). The CDR3 covers 17 residues. Germline assignment: CDR1 MDHEN and CDR2 SYDVKM. Trimming removed 6 bases from V and 6 bases from J, with 25 bases in between. The CDR3 protein is CASSQNYAGPAADTQYF. The CDR3, as DNA: TGTGCCAGCAGCCAAAATTACGCGGGCCCTGCGGCGGATACGCAGTATTTT.

V and J are TRBV7-3 and TRBJ2-1, with a possible D match to TRBD2 (6 bases). The ends were cut back, 4 bases at V and 9 bases at J, with 13 bases in the middle. This CDR3 has 13 residues. The germline V gene encodes CDR1 SGHTA and CDR2 FQGTGA. In DNA, the CDR3 is TGTGCCAGCAGCTCTAGGGTCGGGAGTGAGCAGTTCTTC. This sequence encodes CASSSRVGSEQFF.

This clone was recorded a few times. V and J are TRBV6-5 and TRBJ2-7; TRBD1 aligns across 10 bases. Trimming cost V 6 bases and J 2 bases; bases outside gene matches: 1. CDR1 MNHEY and CDR2 SVGAGI come from the germline V gene. This CDR3 spans 13 amino acids. CDR3 nucleotides: TGTGCCAGCAGGGGGACAGGGGCCTACGAGCAGTACTTC. It specifies CASRGTGAYEQYF.

CDR3 bases: TGTGCCGCCGGACAGGAACGCAATCAGCCCCAGCATTTT. Its translation: CAAGQERNQPQHF. This chain uses TRBV2 with TRBJ1-5; 7 bases align to TRBD1. V was pared by 11 bases and J by 2 bases, with 6 bases of the junction left unmatched. The CDR3 sequence is 13 residues long. Germline V gives CDR1 SNHLY, CDR2 FYNNEI.

The chain is built from TRBV5-6 and TRBJ2-7; 14 nucleotides agree with TRBD2. V lost 2 bases and J lost 4; bases outside the gene matches: 2. This CDR3 contains 15 residues. Per the germline V gene, CDR1 is SGHDT and CDR2 is YYEEEE. Here the CDR3 DNA reads TGTGCCAGCAGCTTCGGGACTAGCGGGAGTTACGAGCAGTACTTC. Translation gives CASSFGTSGSYEQYF.

This clone was observed a handful of times. This sequence joins TRBV13 and TRBJ2-1, with TRBD2 matching over 7 bases. Germline V gene sequence: CDR1 PRHDT, CDR2 FYEKMQ (reference sequence). V shed 2 bases, J shed 0 bases, and the junction held 4 bases outside the gene matches. The CDR3 covers 16 residues. CDR3 loop: CASSLRGRGSYNEQFF. The DNA of the CDR3 is TGTGCCAGCAGCTTACGAGGGAGGGGCTCCTACAATGAGCAGTTCTTC.

This clone was detected once. The rearrangement links TRBV19 to TRBJ1-5; possibly TRBD1 for D (6 bases). Germline CDR1 is LNHDA and CDR2 is SQIVND (reference sequence). V lost 5 bases and J 0 bases, leaving 26 bases between the germline ends. The CDR3 contains 20 residues. DNA of the CDR3: TGTGCCAGTAGTGCCTTCCTCGGGGCAGGGGAGAGATATAGCAATCAGCCCCAGCATTTT. It codes for CASSAFLGAGERYSNQPQHF. The whole variable domain, remainder taken from reference TRBV19 and TRBJ1-5, is DGGITQSPKYLFRKEGQNVTLSCEQNLNHDAMYWYRQDPGQGLRLIYYSQIVNDFQKGDIAEGYSVSREKKESFPLTVTSAQKNPTAFYLCASSAFLGAGERYSNQPQHFGDGTRLSIL.

The V and J genes are TRBV27 and TRBJ2-7, with no clear D. V lost 5 bases, J lost 4 bases, and 12 bases lay in between. Germline values: CDR1 MNHEY, CDR2 SMNVEV (reference sequence). The CDR3 covers 13 residues. CDR3 sequence (DNA): TGTGCCAGCAGTCCTAATCTGGTTTACGAGCAGTACTTC. Its translation is CASSPNLVYEQYF.

This chain's CDR3 is CASSWGGKWNTEAFF. In DNA form, the CDR3 reads TGTGCCAGCAGCTGGGGGGGGAAGTGGAACACTGAAGCTTTCTTT. J is TRBJ1-1 and V is TRBV7-2; TRBD1 might be the D (5 bases). This CDR3 contains 15 residues. V gave up 4 bases and J gave up 1 base, with 13 bases separating them. CDR1 is SGHTA, CDR2 FQGNSA, per germline.

The genes are TRBV28 and TRBJ1-2; D is possibly TRBD1 (6 bases). CDR1 MDHEN and CDR2 SYDVKM come from the germline V gene. This CDR3 contains 12 residues. The V end lost 7 bases, the J end lost 8 bases, and 14 bases lay between the germline ends. CDR3 in amino acids: CASNLGGAGYTF. Here the CDR3 DNA reads TGTGCCAGCAACCTAGGGGGAGCAGGCTACACCTTC.

This clone has only one observation. This chain's CDR3 is CASSLAAPPQADGYTF. The CDR3 DNA reads TGTGCCAGCAGCTTAGCGGCTCCGCCACAGGCGGATGGCTACACCTTC. The chain employs TRBV7-9 and TRBJ1-2; the D gene is possibly TRBD1 (5 bases). The CDR3 length is 16 residues. Trimming shortened V by 0 bases and J by 6 bases, and 17 bases separated the two germline ends. The germline V gene encodes CDR1 SEHNR and CDR2 FQNEAQ (reference sequence). The variable domain in full, completed from reference TRBV7-9 and TRBJ1-2, reads DTGVSQNPRHKITKRGQNVTFRCDPISEHNRLYWYRQTLGQGPEFLTYFQNEAQLEKSRLLSDRFSAERPKGSFSTLEIQRTEQGDSAMYLCASSLAAPPQADGYTFGSGTRLTVV.

The V call is TRBV9, the J call TRBJ2-5; D not resolved. Germline CDR1 SGDLS, CDR2 YYNGEE. V was clipped by 3 bases and J by 4 bases, with 22 bases between them. This CDR3 comprises 17 residues. The CDR3 nucleotides read TGTGCCAGCAGCGAAGAGCGAAAATACCGGTTCGGAGAGACCCAGTACTTC. As protein: CASSEERKYRFGETQYF.

The sample holds many counts of this clone. This sample also contains other DNA sequences that code for the same CDR3. The rearrangement joins TRBV5-1 to TRBJ2-7, with 11 bases fitting TRBD1. The junction had 1 base not matched to a gene; V was cut back by 3 bases and J by 2 bases. CDR3 size: 14 residues. Germline V gene sequence: CDR1 SGHRS, CDR2 YFSETQ. DNA of the CDR3: TGCGCCAGCAGCTCGGGACAGGGGGCCTACGAGCAGTACTTC. Translating it yields CASSSGQGAYEQYF.

The chain employs TRBV18 and TRBJ2-2; no clear D. The CDR3 totals 14 residues. With 3 bases removed from V and 1 base from J, the gap between germline ends came to 6 bases. Germline V gene sequence: CDR1 KGHSH, CDR2 LQKENI. The CDR3 protein is CASSPYLNTGELFF. As DNA, the CDR3 is TGTGCCAGCTCACCTTATCTGAACACCGGGGAGCTGTTTTTT.

CDR3 sequence: CASSRAGTDSGNTIYF. Here the CDR3 DNA reads TGCGCCAGCAGCAGAGCCGGGACAGACTCTGGAAACACCATATATTTT. The chain links TRBV5-1 to TRBJ1-3, with 7 bases matching TRBD1. Germline V gene sequence: CDR1 SGHRS, CDR2 YFSETQ. The CDR3 spans 16 residues. Unmatched junction bases numbered 7, after V lost 4 bases and J lost 0 bases.